This T cell receptor (beta chain) was recovered during a study of blood T cell repertoires in COVID-19. Turning to the study itself: Sources were T cells, B-cell-depleted T cells, or PBMCs; the material itself was cDNA or gDNA.

The germline V gene encodes CDR1 SGHAT and CDR2 FQNNGV. Trimming cost V 5 bases and J 5 bases, with 16 bases left between them. The CDR3 is 15 amino acids. Here immunoSEQ multiplex PCR was the method, and the copy in TCRdb shows in-frame clones only, minus some. The data hold about 88,000 clones, with around 90% observed a single time. Sequenced: peripheral blood. This TCR derives from a male donor with acute or convalescent COVID-19. The chain is built from TRBV11-2 and TRBJ2-1; tentatively, D is TRBD1 (5 bases). CDR3 sequence: CASSLWAGPNNEQFF. CDR3 bases: TGTGCCAGCAGCCTTTGGGCAGGGCCCAACAATGAGCAGTTCTTC.